This passage covers 29 T cell receptor beta chains from one sample sequenced in a study of shared clonotypes between healthy human individuals. This table comes from immunoSEQ multiplex PCR, and its TCRdb copy is limited to in-frame clones, with some not included. Here the sample spans about 2.4 million clones, approximately 93% being singletons. Input material: naive CD4+ T cells from PBMCs. The subset: CD45RA+ positively selected. The receptors were gathered from a man aged 18 to 29 in good health. Some clones in this sample may be carry-over from other donors' samples.

The chain joins TRBV19 to TRBJ2-2; 9 bases fit TRBD1. The junction had 18 bases not matched to a gene; V was cut back by 4 bases and J by 3 bases. This CDR3 has 20 amino acids. Germline V gene lookup returns CDR1 LNHDA and CDR2 SQIVND (reference sequence). The CDR3 DNA sequence: TGTGCCAGTAGTAAAAGGACTCACCGGGACAGGGACCTCTACACCGGGGAGCTGTTTTTT. It yields the protein CASSKRTHRDRDLYTGELFF.

This chain connects TRBV7-8 to TRBJ1-1; 10 positions agree with TRBD1. Germline loops: CDR1 SGHVS, CDR2 FQNEAQ. The CDR3 contains 16 residues. The V segment lost 5 bases and the J segment 3 bases; nucleotides outside the gene matches: 9. The CDR3 protein is CASSRGQGRWDTEAFF. Here the CDR3 DNA reads TGTGCCAGCAGCAGGGGACAGGGGCGGTGGGACACTGAAGCTTTCTTT.

This chain connects TRBV29-1 to TRBJ2-3; 12 nucleotides match TRBD1. The CDR3 loop spans 14 amino acids. V shed 6 bases and J 6 bases; nucleotides not matched to a gene: 7. Germline assignment: CDR1 SQVTM and CDR2 ANQGSEA. The CDR3 is CSVGQGAVGDTQYF. The CDR3 nucleotides read TGCAGCGTGGGACAGGGGGCAGTTGGCGATACGCAGTATTTT.

With respect to this clone: The sample has other DNA sequences that encode this CDR3 too. V and J are TRBV12-5 and TRBJ2-5; the D gene could be TRBD1 or TRBD2 (5 bases each). In germline, CDR1 is LGHNT, CDR2 FRNRAP. Between the trimmed V and J ends, which lost 1 base and 5 bases, there was a span of 5 bases. This CDR3 comprises 12 residues. The CDR3 nucleotides are TGTGCTAGTGGTTTGGGGGGGGAGACCCAGTACTTC. The encoded protein is CASGLGGETQYF.

V gene TRBV6-5 combines with J gene TRBJ2-1, with D possibly being TRBD2 (5 bases). The germline V and J ends were trimmed by 2 bases and 0 bases, with 11 bases remaining between them. Germline V CDR1 and CDR2: MNHEY, SVGAGI. The CDR3 is 16 residues long. The CDR3 region is CASSYPADSSYNEQFF. The CDR3 region has the DNA TGTGCCAGCAGTTACCCAGCGGATAGCTCCTACAATGAGCAGTTCTTC.

J is TRBJ2-1 and V is TRBV9; 9 nucleotides line up with TRBD1. Losses at the gene ends were 3 bases for V and 3 bases for J; bases not matched to a gene: 4. The CDR3 covers 15 residues. CDR1 and CDR2 from the germline V gene are SGDLS and YYNGEE. The CDR3: CASSAPGQGYNEQFF. Here the CDR3 DNA reads TGTGCCAGCAGCGCCCCGGGACAGGGCTACAATGAGCAGTTCTTC.

This chain connects TRBV5-6 to TRBJ2-5; 8 bases agree with TRBD1. This CDR3 region has 14 residues. In germline, CDR1 is SGHDT, CDR2 YYEEEE. Unmatched junction bases numbered 7, after V lost 4 bases and J lost 5 bases. CDR3: CASSHMTGDETQYF. CDR3 coding DNA: TGTGCCAGCAGCCACATGACAGGGGATGAGACCCAGTACTTC.

The V and J genes are TRBV4-1 and TRBJ2-5; D not certain. The germline CDR1 and CDR2 sequences are MGHRA and YSYEKL. The CDR3 sequence is 14 residues long. Trimming cost V 1 base and J 0 bases, with 6 bases left between them. As DNA, the CDR3 is TGCGCCAGCAGCCAAGGGAGTTACCAAGAGACCCAGTACTTC. Translation gives CASSQGSYQETQYF.

The chain combines TRBV7-9 with TRBJ2-5, with D possibly TRBD2 on 6 matching bases. The DNA end is more similar to TRBJ2-7, so the J call may be wrong. In germline, CDR1 is SEHNR, CDR2 FQNEAQ (reference sequence). The CDR3 is made up of 15 amino acids. The CDR3 loop reads CASSSGGGGSYEQYF. CDR3 nucleotides: TGTGCCAGCAGCTCCGGGGGTGGAGGTTCTTACGAGCAGTACTTC.

This clone appeared once. The V and J genes are TRBV9 and TRBJ1-3, with D possibly being TRBD1 (6 bases). The V gene lost 2 bases and the J gene lost 4 bases, with 19 bases spanning the gap. This CDR3 is built from 17 residues. The germline gives CDR1 SGDLS, CDR2 YYNGEE. The CDR3 sequence is CASSVSWGAQGGNTIYF. The CDR3 DNA follows: TGTGCCAGCAGCGTTTCTTGGGGTGCCCAGGGGGGAAACACCATATATTTT.

In the case of this clone: Additional DNA sequences in this sample encode the identical CDR3. The chain joins TRBV28 to TRBJ1-1; D gene unclear. Trimming shortened V by 5 bases and J by 0 bases, and 4 bases separated the two germline ends. Germline assignment: CDR1 MDHEN and CDR2 SYDVKM. The CDR3 length is 12 residues. The CDR3 DNA is TGTGCCAGCAGTCGAATGAACACTGAAGCTTTCTTT. This gives the protein CASSRMNTEAFF.

This clone was picked up one time. The chain is built from TRBV6-6 and TRBJ1-4; 9 bases map to TRBD1. Germline loops: CDR1 MNHNY, CDR2 SVGAGI (reference sequence). The CDR3 is made up of 16 amino acids. V was clipped by 6 bases and J by 5 bases; unmatched bases: 10. The CDR3 region is CASRAPPGTGNEKLFF. Here the CDR3 DNA reads TGTGCCAGCAGGGCCCCTCCCGGGACAGGGAATGAAAAACTGTTTTTT.

The V and J genes are TRBV7-2 and TRBJ1-4, with a weak D call TRBD1 (5 bases). V was clipped by 0 bases and J by 11 bases, with 13 bases between them. Germline V gene data show CDR1 as SGHTA and CDR2 as FQGNSA. The CDR3 has 14 amino acids. This CDR3 is CASSLAGRVDKLFF. CDR3 in DNA: TGTGCCAGCAGCTTAGCCGGCAGGGTGGACAAACTGTTTTTT.

CDR3 amino acids: CASTQPSGLGTEAFF. CDR3 sequence (DNA): TGTGCCAGCACCCAACCGTCGGGGCTCGGCACTGAAGCTTTCTTT. The chain joins TRBV28 to TRBJ1-1; D may be TRBD1 (5 bases). This CDR3 spans 15 amino acids. Germline CDR1 and CDR2: MDHEN and SYDVKM. Trimming stripped 7 bases from V and 4 bases from J, with 19 bases between. The full variable domain, in which reference TRBV28 and TRBJ1-1 provide the parts outside the CDR3, is DVKVTQSSRYLVKRTGEKVFLECVQDMDHENMFWYRQDPGLGLRLIYFSYDVKMKEKGDIPEGYSVSREKKERFSLILESASTNQTSMYLCASTQPSGLGTEAFFGQGTRLTVV.

This chain uses TRBV5-1 with TRBJ1-6, with TRBD1 matching over 8 bases. Germline lookup yields CDR1 SGHRS and CDR2 YFSETQ. The V and J ends lost 4 bases and 6 bases, in that order; junction bases with no gene match: 9. The CDR3 extends over 16 amino acids. The CDR3 loop is CASSLAGDRFNSPLHF. CDR3 bases: TGCGCCAGCAGCCTTGCGGGGGACAGGTTTAATTCACCCCTCCACTTT.

This sequence joins TRBV6-4 and TRBJ2-3; 7 positions agree with TRBD1. Germline values: CDR1 MRHNA, CDR2 SNTAGT. V shed 2 bases and J 13 bases; nucleotides not matched to a gene: 15. There are 15 residues in the CDR3. The CDR3 sequence is CASSDHWWSDRAKYF. DNA of the CDR3: TGTGCCAGCAGTGACCACTGGTGGAGCGACAGGGCTAAGTATTTT.

This chain connects TRBV28 to TRBJ2-7, with D tentatively TRBD2 (6 bases). The CDR3 length is 13 residues. The V end was cut by 5 bases, the J end by 6 bases, with 14 bases between. Looked up from germline, CDR1 is MDHEN and CDR2 is SYDVKM. The CDR3 DNA sequence: TGTGCCAGCAGTGAGACTAGACTGCGCGAGCAGTACTTC. Encoded protein: CASSETRLREQYF.

The chain has TRBV2 and TRBJ2-5, with D tentatively TRBD1 (5 bases). The CDR3 runs 13 residues. Germline CDR1 and CDR2: SNHLY and FYNNEI. Trimming cost V 6 bases and J 5 bases, with 13 bases left between them. The DNA of the CDR3 is TGTGCCAGCAGCAGGGAAGGGTTGGAGACCCAGTACTTC. It translates to CASSREGLETQYF.

The V gene is TRBV6-5, the J gene TRBJ2-2, with D possibly TRBD1 on 6 matching bases. The germline gives CDR1 MNHEY, CDR2 SVGAGI. The CDR3 is made up of 14 amino acids. Trimming removed 6 bases at V and 5 bases at J, with 13 bases between. The CDR3: CASRPPTGTGELFF. CDR3 coding DNA: TGTGCCAGCAGACCCCCTACAGGGACCGGGGAGCTGTTTTTT.

The V call is TRBV10-3, the J call TRBJ2-1, with D perhaps TRBD2 (5 bases). This CDR3 comprises 12 residues. V was clipped by 8 bases and J by 2 bases, with 7 bases between them. CDR1 and CDR2 from the germline V gene are ENHRY and SYGVKD. Written as DNA, the CDR3 is TGTGCCATCGGAGGACCCTACAATGAGCAGTTCTTC. Its translation is CAIGGPYNEQFF.

The V call is TRBV7-8, the J call TRBJ2-7, with D possibly matching TRBD2 (7 bases). The V gene's germline CDR1 is SGHVS and CDR2 FQNEAQ. Trimming shortened V by 5 bases and J by 3 bases, and 20 bases separated the two germline ends. The CDR3 contains 16 residues. In nucleotides, the CDR3 is TGTGCCAGCAGCAAGGGAGGGGTAGAGGGGGACTACGAGCAGTACTTC. Its translation is CASSKGGVEGDYEQYF.

The rearrangement links TRBV29-1 to TRBJ2-7; D is perhaps TRBD1 or TRBD2 (5 bases each). V dropped 2 bases and J dropped 5 bases, with 19 bases sitting between them. CDR3 length: 15 amino acids. CDR1 is SQVTM and CDR2 is ANQGSEA in the germline V gene. The CDR3 loop is CSVELPGPTTDEQYF. In DNA, the CDR3 is TGCAGCGTTGAACTTCCGGGACCGACAACGGACGAGCAGTACTTC.

The rearrangement links TRBV7-2 to TRBJ2-7; no reliable D call. This CDR3 is built from 13 residues. Germline-derived CDR1 and CDR2 are SGHTA and FQGNSA. CDR3 bases: TGTGCAACTTCATCCAGGAGCTCCTACGAGCAGTACTTC. Its protein product is CATSSRSSYEQYF.

The rearrangement links TRBV28 to TRBJ1-5; TRBD1 aligns across 8 bases. The CDR3 extends over 16 amino acids. The germline V gene has CDR1 MDHEN and CDR2 SYDVKM. The V and J ends lost 5 bases and 2 bases, in that order; junction bases with no gene match: 8. CDR3 residues: CASSPRTGFRNQPQHF. CDR3 DNA: TGTGCCAGCAGTCCGAGGACAGGGTTCCGCAATCAGCCCCAGCATTTT.

CDR3 coding DNA: TGTGCCAGCGCGAGGGACAGGGGGCGGGGGAGCGAGCAGTACTTC. Protein: CASARDRGRGSEQYF. The chain carries TRBV27 and TRBJ2-7; TRBD1 matches 12 bases. Trimming removed 8 bases from V and 6 bases from J; junction bases left unmatched: 11. Germline CDR1 reads MNHEY; CDR2 reads SMNVEV (reference sequence). The CDR3 runs 15 residues.

The rearrangement links TRBV30 to TRBJ1-2, with 9 bases lining up with TRBD1. This CDR3 comprises 15 residues. Per germline, CDR1 GTSNPN and CDR2 SVGIG (reference sequence). With V trimmed by 3 bases and J by 4 bases, 9 bases remained unmatched. CDR3 protein: CAWSPQGATVYGYTF. The CDR3 DNA sequence: TGTGCCTGGAGCCCACAGGGGGCTACGGTCTATGGCTACACCTTC.

The rearrangement uses TRBV29-1 and TRBJ2-2; 7 nucleotides agree with TRBD2. V shed 6 bases, J shed 4 bases, and the junction held 8 bases outside the gene matches. Germline loops: CDR1 SQVTM, CDR2 ANQGSEA. The CDR3 is 14 residues long. This chain's CDR3 is CSVSPGLPTGELFF. The CDR3 DNA reads TGCAGCGTGTCCCCGGGACTACCCACCGGGGAGCTGTTTTTT.

The chain uses TRBV5-4 and TRBJ2-7; 11 nucleotides align to TRBD1. CDR1 and CDR2 from the germline V gene are SGHNT and YYREEE (reference sequence). The CDR3 consists of 16 residues. V shed 2 bases, J shed 5 bases, and the junction held 9 bases outside the gene matches. The CDR3 loop is CASSFGTGTGGNEQYF. In nucleotides, the CDR3 is TGTGCCAGCAGCTTTGGAACCGGGACAGGGGGGAACGAGCAGTACTTC.

V is TRBV5-1 and J is TRBJ2-2; 10 bases agree with TRBD2. Germline V CDR1 and CDR2: SGHRS, YFSETQ. V gave up 3 bases and J gave up 7 bases; unmatched junction bases: 12. The CDR3 is made up of 17 amino acids. The CDR3 loop is CASSSTLTSGTGGELFF. The CDR3 region has the DNA TGCGCCAGCAGCTCGACCCTTACTAGCGGGACCGGCGGGGAGCTGTTTTTT.